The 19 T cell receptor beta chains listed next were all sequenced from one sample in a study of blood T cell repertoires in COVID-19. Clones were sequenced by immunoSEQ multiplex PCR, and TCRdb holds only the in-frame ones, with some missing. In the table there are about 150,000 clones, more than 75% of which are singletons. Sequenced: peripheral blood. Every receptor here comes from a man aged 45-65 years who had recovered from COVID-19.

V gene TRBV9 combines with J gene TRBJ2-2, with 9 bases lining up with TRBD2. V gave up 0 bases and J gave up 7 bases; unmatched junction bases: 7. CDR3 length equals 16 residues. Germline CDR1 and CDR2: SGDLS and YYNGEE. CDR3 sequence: CASSVEAGGPSGELFF. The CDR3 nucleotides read TGTGCCAGCAGCGTAGAGGCGGGAGGGCCAAGCGGGGAGCTGTTTTTT.

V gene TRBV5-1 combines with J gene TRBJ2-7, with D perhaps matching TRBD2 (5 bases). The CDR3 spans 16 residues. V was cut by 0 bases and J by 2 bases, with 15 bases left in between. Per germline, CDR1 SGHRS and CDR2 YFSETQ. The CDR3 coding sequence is TGCGCCAGCAGCTTGGACGGACTGGAGCCTACCTACGAGCAGTACTTC. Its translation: CASSLDGLEPTYEQYF.

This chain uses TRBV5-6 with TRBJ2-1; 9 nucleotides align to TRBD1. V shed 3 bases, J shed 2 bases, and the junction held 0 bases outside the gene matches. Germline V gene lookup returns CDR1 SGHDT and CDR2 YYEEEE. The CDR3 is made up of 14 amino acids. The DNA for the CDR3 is TGTGCCAGCAGCTGGGACAGGGCCTACAATGAGCAGTTCTTC. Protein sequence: CASSWDRAYNEQFF. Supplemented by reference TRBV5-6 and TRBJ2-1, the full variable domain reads DAGVTQSPTHLIKTRGQQVTLRCSPKSGHDTVSWYQQALGQGPQFIFQYYEEEERQRGNFPDRFSGHQFPNYSSELNVNALLLGDSALYLCASSWDRAYNEQFFGPGTRLTVL.

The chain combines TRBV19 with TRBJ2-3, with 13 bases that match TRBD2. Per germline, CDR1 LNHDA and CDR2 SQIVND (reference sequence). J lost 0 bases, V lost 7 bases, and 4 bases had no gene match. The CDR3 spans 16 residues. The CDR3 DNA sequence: TGTGCCAGTAAACTAGCGGGAGGGTCTAGCACAGATACGCAGTATTTT. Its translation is CASKLAGGSSTDTQYF.

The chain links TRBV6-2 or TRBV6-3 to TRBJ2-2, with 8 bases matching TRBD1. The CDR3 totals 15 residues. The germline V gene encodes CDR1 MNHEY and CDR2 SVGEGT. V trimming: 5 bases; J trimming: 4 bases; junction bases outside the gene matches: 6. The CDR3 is CASSTQGAVTGELFF. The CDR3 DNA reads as TGTGCCAGCAGTACCCAGGGGGCAGTCACCGGGGAGCTGTTTTTT.

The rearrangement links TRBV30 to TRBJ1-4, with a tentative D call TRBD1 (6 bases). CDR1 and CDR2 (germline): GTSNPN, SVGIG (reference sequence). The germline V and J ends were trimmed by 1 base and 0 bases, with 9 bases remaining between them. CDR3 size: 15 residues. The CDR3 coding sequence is TGTGCCTGGAGTGCCGGGACATCAACTAATGAAAAACTGTTTTTT. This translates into CAWSAGTSTNEKLFF. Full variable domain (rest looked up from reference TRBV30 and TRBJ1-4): SQTIHQWPATLVQPVGSPLSLECTVEGTSNPNLYWYRQAAGRGLQLLFYSVGIGQISSEVPQNLSASRPQDRQFILSSKKLLLSDSGFYLCAWSAGTSTNEKLFFGSGTQLSVL.

The chain's CDR3 is CASSPLPGTGGNEQFF. The CDR3, as DNA: TGTGCCAGCTCACCTCTTCCAGGGACAGGGGGCAATGAGCAGTTCTTC. V and J are TRBV18 and TRBJ2-1, with TRBD1 matching 11 bases. The germline gives CDR1 KGHSH, CDR2 LQKENI. The ends lost 3 bases at V and 6 bases at J; junction bases unmatched: 7. This CDR3 has 16 amino acids. Drawing the rest from reference TRBV18 and TRBJ2-1, the complete variable domain is NAGVMQNPRHLVRRRGQEARLRCSPMKGHSHVYWYRQLPEEGLKFMVYLQKENIIDESGMPKERFSAEFPKEGPSILRIQQVVRGDSAAYFCASSPLPGTGGNEQFFGPGTRLTVL.

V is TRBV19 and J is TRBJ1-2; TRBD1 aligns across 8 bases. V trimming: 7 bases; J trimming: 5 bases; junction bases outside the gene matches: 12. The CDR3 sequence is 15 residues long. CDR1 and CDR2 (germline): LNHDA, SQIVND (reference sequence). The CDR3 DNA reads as TGTGCCAGTACCCCCCGAGGACAGGGACGGTATGGCTACACCTTC. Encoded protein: CASTPRGQGRYGYTF.

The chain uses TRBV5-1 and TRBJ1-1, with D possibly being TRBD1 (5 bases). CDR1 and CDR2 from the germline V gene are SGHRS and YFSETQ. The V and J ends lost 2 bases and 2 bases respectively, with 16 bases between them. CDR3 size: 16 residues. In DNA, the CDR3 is TGCGCCAGCAGCTTTGCCACACAGGTAGGCAACACTGAAGCTTTCTTT. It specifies CASSFATQVGNTEAFF. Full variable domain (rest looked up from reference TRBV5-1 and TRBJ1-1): KAGVTQTPRYLIKTRGQQVTLSCSPISGHRSVSWYQQTPGQGLQFLFEYFSETQRNKGNFPGRFSGRQFSNSRSEMNVSTLELGDSALYLCASSFATQVGNTEAFFGQGTRLTVV.

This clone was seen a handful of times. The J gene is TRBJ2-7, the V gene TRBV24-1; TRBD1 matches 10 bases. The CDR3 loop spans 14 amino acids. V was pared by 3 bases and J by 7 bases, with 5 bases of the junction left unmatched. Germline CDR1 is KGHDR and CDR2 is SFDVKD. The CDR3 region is CATSDLWDRGEQYF. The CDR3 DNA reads TGTGCCACCAGTGATCTGTGGGACAGGGGTGAGCAGTACTTC.

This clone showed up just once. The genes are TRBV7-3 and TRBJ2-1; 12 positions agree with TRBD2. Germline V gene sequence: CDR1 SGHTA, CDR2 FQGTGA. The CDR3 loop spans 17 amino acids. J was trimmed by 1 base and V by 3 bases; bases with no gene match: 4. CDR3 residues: CASSFAGTSGSYNEQFF. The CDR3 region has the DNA TGTGCCAGCAGCTTTGCCGGGACTAGCGGGTCCTACAATGAGCAGTTCTTC.

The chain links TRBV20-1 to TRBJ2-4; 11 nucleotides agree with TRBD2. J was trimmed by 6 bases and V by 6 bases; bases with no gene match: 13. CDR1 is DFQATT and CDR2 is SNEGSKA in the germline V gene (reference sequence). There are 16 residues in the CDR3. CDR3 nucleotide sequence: TGCAGTGCCAGTCCGCTTAGCGGGAGGGCCTCAAACATTCAGTACTTC. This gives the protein CSASPLSGRASNIQYF.

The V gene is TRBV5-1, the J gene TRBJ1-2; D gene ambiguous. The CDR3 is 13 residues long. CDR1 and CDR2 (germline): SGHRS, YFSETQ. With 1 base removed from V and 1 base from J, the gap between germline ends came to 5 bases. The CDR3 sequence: CASSLPSNYGYTF. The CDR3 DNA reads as TGCGCCAGCAGCTTGCCCAGTAACTATGGCTACACCTTC.

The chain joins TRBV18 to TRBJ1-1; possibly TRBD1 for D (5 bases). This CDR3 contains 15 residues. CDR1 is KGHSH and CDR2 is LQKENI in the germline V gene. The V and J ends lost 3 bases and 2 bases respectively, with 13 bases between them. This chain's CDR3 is CASSPSKGDNTEAFF. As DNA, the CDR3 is TGTGCCAGCTCACCTAGTAAAGGGGATAACACTGAAGCTTTCTTT.

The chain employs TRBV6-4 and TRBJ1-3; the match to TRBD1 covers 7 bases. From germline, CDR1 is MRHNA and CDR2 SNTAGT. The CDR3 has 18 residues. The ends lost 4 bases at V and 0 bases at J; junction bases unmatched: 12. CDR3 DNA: TGTGCCAGCAGTGGGTACCCCGGGACAGCGCTCTCTGGAAACACCATATATTTT. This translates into CASSGYPGTALSGNTIYF.

The CDR3 loop reads CASSGNSGPTDTQYF. CDR3 DNA: TGCGCCAGCAGTGGAAATAGCGGACCCACAGATACGCAGTATTTT. The chain employs TRBV10-1 and TRBJ2-3; D may be TRBD2 (6 bases). CDR1 is WNHNN, CDR2 SYGVQD, per germline (reference sequence). This CDR3 contains 15 residues. The V and J ends lost 4 bases and 2 bases respectively, with 13 bases between them.

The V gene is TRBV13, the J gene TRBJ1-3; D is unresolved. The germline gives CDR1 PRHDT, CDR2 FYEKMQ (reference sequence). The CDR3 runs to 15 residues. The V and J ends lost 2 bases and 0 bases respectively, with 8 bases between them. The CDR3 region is CASSLRGNSGNTIYF. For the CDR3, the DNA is TGTGCCAGCAGCTTAAGAGGGAACTCTGGAAACACCATATATTTT.

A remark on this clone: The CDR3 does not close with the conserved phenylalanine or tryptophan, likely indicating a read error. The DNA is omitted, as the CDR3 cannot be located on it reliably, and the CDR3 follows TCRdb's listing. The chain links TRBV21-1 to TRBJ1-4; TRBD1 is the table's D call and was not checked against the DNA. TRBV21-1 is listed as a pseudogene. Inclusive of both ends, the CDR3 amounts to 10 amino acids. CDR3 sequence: CASRKRGHRV.

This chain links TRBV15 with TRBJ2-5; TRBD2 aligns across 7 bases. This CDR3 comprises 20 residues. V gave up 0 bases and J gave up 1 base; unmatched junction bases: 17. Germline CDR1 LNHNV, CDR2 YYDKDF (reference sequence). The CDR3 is CATSREGGVLRVLVQETQYF. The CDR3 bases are TGTGCCACCAGCAGAGAGGGGGGGGTATTAAGGGTATTAGTCCAAGAGACCCAGTACTTC. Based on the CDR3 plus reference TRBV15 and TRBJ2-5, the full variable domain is DAMVIQNPRYQVTQFGKPVTLSCSQTLNHNVMYWYQQKSSQAPKLLFHYYDKDFNNEADTPDNFQSRRPNTSFCFLDIRSPGLGDTAMYLCATSREGGVLRVLVQETQYFGPGTRLLVL.